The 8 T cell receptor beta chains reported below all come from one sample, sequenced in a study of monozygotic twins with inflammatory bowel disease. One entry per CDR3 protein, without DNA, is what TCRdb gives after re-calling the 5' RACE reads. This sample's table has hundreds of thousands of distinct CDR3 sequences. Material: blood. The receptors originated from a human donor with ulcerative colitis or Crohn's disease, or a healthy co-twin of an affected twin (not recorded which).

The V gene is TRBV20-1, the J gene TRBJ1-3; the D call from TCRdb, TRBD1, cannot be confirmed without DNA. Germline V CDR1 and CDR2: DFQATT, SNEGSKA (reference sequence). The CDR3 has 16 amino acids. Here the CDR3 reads CSARAGRDRAGNTIYF.

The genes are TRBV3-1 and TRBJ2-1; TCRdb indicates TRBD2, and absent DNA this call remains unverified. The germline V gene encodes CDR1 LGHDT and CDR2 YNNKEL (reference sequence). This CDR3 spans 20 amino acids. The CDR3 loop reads CASSQDFASGGPGFRNEQFF.

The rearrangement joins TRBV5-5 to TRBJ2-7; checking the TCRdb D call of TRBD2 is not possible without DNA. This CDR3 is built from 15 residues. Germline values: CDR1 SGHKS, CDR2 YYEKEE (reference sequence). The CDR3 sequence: CASSSSLAGANEQYF.

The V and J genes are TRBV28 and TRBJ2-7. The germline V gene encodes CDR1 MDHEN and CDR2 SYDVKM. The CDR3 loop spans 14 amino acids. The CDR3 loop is CASISRQVSYEQYF.

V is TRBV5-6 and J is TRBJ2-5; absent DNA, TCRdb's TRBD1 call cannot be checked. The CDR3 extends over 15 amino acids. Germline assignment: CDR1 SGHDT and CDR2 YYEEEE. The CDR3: CASSTGQGIMETQYF.

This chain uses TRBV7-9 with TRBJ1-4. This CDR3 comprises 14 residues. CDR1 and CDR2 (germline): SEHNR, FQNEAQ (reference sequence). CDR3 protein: CASSPSGTNEKLFF.

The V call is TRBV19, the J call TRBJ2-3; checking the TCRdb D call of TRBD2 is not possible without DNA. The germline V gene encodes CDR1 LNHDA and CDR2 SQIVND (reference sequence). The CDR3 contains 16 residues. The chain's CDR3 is CARSMSPWGAGGIQYF.

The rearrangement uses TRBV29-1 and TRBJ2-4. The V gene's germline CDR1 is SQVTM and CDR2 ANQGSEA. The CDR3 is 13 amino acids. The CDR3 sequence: CSVERQNKNIQYF.